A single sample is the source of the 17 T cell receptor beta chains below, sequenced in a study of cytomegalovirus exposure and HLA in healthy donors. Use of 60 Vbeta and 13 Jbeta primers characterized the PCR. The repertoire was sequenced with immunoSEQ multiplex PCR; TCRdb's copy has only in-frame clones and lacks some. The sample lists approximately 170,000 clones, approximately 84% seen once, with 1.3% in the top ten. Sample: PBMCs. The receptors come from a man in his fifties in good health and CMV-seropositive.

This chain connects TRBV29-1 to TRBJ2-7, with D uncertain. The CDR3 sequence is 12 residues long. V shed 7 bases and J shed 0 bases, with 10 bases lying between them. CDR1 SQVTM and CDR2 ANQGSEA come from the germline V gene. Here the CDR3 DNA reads TGCAGCGCATGGGCCTCCTCCTACGAGCAGTACTTC. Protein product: CSAWASSYEQYF.

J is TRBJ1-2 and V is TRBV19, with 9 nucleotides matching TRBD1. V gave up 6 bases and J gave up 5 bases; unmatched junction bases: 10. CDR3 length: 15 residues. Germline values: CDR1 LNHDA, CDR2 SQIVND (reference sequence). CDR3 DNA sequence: TGTGCCAGTAGGTCAGGACAGGGGCAAGGGTATGGCTACACCTTC. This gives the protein CASRSGQGQGYGYTF.

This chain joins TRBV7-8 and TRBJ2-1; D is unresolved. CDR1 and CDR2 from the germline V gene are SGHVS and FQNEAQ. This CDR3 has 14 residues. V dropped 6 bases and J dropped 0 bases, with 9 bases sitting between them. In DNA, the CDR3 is TGTGCCAGCAGTTACCAACTCTCCTACAATGAGCAGTTCTTC. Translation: CASSYQLSYNEQFF.

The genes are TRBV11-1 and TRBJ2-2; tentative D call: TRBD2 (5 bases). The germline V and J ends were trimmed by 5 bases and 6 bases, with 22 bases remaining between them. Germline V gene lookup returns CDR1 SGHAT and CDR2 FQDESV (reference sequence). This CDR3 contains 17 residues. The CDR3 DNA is TGTGCCAGCAGCCCCGGAGTTGGTAGGACTGGCGCCGGGGAGCTGTTTTTT. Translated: CASSPGVGRTGAGELFF. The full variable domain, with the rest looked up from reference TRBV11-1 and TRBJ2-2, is EAEVAQSPRYKITEKSQAVAFWCDPISGHATLYWYRQILGQGPELLVQFQDESVVDDSQLPKDRFSAERLKGVDSTLKIQPAELGDSAMYLCASSPGVGRTGAGELFFGEGSRLTVL.

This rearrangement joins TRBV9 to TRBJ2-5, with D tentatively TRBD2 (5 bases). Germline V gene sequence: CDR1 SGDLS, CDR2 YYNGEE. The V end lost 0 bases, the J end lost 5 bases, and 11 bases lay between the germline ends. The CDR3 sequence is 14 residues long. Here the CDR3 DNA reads TGTGCCAGCAGCGTAGGGTGGCGGGTCGAGACCCAGTACTTC. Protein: CASSVGWRVETQYF. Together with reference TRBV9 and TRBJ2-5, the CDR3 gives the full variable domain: DSGVTQTPKHLITATGQRVTLRCSPRSGDLSVYWYQQSLDQGLQFLIQYYNGEERAKGNILERFSAQQFPDLHSELNLSSLELGDSALYFCASSVGWRVETQYFGPGTRLLVL.

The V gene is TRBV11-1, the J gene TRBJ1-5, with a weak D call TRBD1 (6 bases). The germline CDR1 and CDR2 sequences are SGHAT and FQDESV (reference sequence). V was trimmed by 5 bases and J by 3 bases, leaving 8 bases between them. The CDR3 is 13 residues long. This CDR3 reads CASSPGHNQPQHF. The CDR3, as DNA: TGTGCCAGCAGCCCGGGACACAATCAGCCCCAGCATTTT.

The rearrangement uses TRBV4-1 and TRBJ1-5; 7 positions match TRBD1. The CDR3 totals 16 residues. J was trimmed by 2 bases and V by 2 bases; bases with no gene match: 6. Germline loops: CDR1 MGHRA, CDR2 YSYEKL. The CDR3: CASSQFTGVGNQPQHF. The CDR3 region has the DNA TGCGCCAGCAGCCAATTTACAGGGGTAGGCAATCAGCCCCAGCATTTT.

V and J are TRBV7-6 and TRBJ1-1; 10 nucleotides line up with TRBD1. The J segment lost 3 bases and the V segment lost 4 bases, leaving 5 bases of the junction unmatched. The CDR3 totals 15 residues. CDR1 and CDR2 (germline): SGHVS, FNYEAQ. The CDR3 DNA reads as TGTGCCAGCAGCTCGCCCGGGACAGGGGACACTGAAGCTTTCTTT. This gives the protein CASSSPGTGDTEAFF.

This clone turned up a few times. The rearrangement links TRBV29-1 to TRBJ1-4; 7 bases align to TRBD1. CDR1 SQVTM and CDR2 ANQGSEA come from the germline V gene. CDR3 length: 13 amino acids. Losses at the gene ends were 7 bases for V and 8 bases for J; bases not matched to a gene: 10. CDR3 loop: CSALRGVSEKLFF. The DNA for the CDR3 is TGCAGCGCGCTCAGGGGGGTTTCAGAAAAACTGTTTTTT.

CDR3: CAWGAGGSYNEQFF. The CDR3 DNA sequence: TGTGCCTGGGGGGCGGGAGGCTCCTACAATGAGCAGTTCTTC. The chain combines TRBV30 with TRBJ2-1; the match to TRBD2 covers 8 bases. With V trimmed by 5 bases and J by 0 bases, 3 bases remained unmatched. This CDR3 is built from 14 residues. The germline V gene has CDR1 GTSNPN and CDR2 SVGIG (reference sequence).

This chain's CDR3 is CASSPRESPYEQYF. CDR3 coding DNA: TGTGCCAGCAGCCCGCGGGAGTCCCCCTACGAGCAGTACTTC. The rearrangement links TRBV5-4 to TRBJ2-7; 7 bases line up with TRBD2. The CDR3 is 14 amino acids. The V and J ends lost 4 bases and 2 bases, in that order; junction bases with no gene match: 6. Germline assignment: CDR1 SGHNT and CDR2 YYREEE (reference sequence). The full variable domain, in which reference TRBV5-4 and TRBJ2-7 provide the parts outside the CDR3, is ETGVTQSPTHLIKTRGQQVTLRCSSQSGHNTVSWYQQALGQGPQFIFQYYREEENGRGNFPPRFSGLQFPNYSSELNVNALELDDSALYLCASSPRESPYEQYFGPGTRLTVT.

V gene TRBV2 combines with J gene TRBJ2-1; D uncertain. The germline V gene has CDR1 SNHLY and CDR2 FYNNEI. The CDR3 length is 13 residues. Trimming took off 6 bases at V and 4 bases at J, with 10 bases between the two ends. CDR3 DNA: TGTGCCAGCAGGACACGGCTTTACAATGAGCAGTTCTTC. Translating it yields CASRTRLYNEQFF.

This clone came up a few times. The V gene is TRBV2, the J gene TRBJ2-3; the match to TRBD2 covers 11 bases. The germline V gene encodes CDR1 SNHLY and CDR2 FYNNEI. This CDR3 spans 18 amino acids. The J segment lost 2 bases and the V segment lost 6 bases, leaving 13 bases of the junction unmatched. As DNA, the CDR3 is TGTGCCAGCAGACTAGCGGGAGACCATCGTAGGTACACAGATACGCAGTATTTT. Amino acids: CASRLAGDHRRYTDTQYF.

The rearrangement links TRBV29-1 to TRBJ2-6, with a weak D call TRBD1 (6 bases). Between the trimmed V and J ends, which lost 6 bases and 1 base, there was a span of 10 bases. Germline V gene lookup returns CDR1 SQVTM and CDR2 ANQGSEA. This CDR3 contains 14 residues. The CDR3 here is CSVRQASGANVLTF. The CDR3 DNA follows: TGCAGCGTAAGACAGGCGTCTGGGGCCAACGTCCTGACTTTC. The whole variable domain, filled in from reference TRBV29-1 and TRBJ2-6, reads SAVISQKPSRDICQRGTSLTIQCQVDSQVTMMFWYRQQPGQSLTLIATANQGSEATYESGFVIDKFPISRPNLTFSTLTVSNMSPEDSSIYLCSVRQASGANVLTFGAGSRLTVL.

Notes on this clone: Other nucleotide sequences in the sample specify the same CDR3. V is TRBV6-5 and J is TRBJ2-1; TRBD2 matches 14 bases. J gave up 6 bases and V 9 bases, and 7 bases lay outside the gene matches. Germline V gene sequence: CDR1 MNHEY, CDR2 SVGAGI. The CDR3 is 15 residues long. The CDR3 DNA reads TGTGCCAGTAGTCTTGGACTAGCGGGAGGCAATGAGCAGTTCTTC. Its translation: CASSLGLAGGNEQFF.

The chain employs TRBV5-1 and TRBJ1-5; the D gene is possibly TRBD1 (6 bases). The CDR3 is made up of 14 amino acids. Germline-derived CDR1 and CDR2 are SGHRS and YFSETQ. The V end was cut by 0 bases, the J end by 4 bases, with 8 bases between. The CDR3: CASSLGQENQPQHF. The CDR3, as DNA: TGCGCCAGCAGCTTGGGACAGGAGAATCAGCCCCAGCATTTT.

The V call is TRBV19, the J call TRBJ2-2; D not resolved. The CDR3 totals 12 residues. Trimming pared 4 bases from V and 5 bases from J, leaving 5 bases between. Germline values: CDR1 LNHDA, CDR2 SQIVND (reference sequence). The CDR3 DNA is TGTGCCAGTAGTACTCCTACCGGGGAGCTGTTTTTT. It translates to CASSTPTGELFF.